The 12 T cell receptor beta chains below all came from one sample that was sequenced in a study of T cell responses to AZD1222 COVID-19 vaccine. Sequencing used immunoSEQ multiplex PCR; TCRdb keeps in-frame clones, though not all of them. The table lists roughly 160,000 clones, roughly 90% of them singletons, with approximately 5.7% in the top ten. Sequences were derived from peripheral blood, sampled on day 0 of AZD1222 vaccination. These receptors all stem from an adult in good health.

This chain uses TRBV5-5 with TRBJ1-6; no clear D gene. V was trimmed by 4 bases and J by 0 bases, leaving 11 bases between them. Germline V gene data show CDR1 as SGHKS and CDR2 as YYEKEE (reference sequence). This CDR3 comprises 16 residues. For the CDR3, the DNA is TGTGCCAGCAGCCTGGCGTTGAGCTCCTATAATTCACCCCTCCACTTT. Translating gives CASSLALSSYNSPLHF. The complete variable domain, with remaining parts taken from reference TRBV5-5 and TRBJ1-6, reads DAGVTQSPTHLIKTRGQQVTLRCSPISGHKSVSWYQQVLGQGPQFIFQYYEKEERGRGNFPDRFSARQFPNYSSELNVNALLLGDSALYLCASSLALSSYNSPLHFGNGTRLTVT.

The chain links TRBV9 to TRBJ1-2; 9 nucleotides align to TRBD1. Germline CDR1 SGDLS, CDR2 YYNGEE. There are 15 residues in the CDR3. V was clipped by 0 bases and J by 6 bases; unmatched bases: 6. This chain's CDR3 is CASSVAGGQGDGYTF. DNA of the CDR3: TGTGCCAGCAGCGTAGCGGGGGGACAGGGAGATGGCTACACCTTC.

This chain joins TRBV19 and TRBJ2-7; D not certain. Germline V lookup: CDR1 LNHDA, CDR2 SQIVND (reference sequence). V lost 6 bases and J 0 bases, leaving 18 bases between the germline ends. The CDR3 contains 16 residues. The CDR3 nucleotides are TGTGCCAGTAGGATTCAACACGCTTCAAGCTCCTACGAGCAGTACTTC. Protein: CASRIQHASSSYEQYF.

This chain joins TRBV19 and TRBJ1-3; weak D call: TRBD1 (6 bases). This CDR3 has 16 amino acids. V lost 8 bases and J 2 bases, leaving 19 bases between the germline ends. Per the germline V gene, CDR1 is LNHDA and CDR2 is SQIVND (reference sequence). Here the CDR3 DNA reads TGTGCCAGTTCACCCGGGCGGACAGTGGCTGGAAACACCATATATTTT. This translates into CASSPGRTVAGNTIYF.

The chain has TRBV10-3 and TRBJ2-1; 10 nucleotides align to TRBD2. The J segment lost 7 bases and the V segment lost 0 bases, leaving 6 bases of the junction unmatched. The CDR3 has 16 amino acids. Germline V gives CDR1 ENHRY, CDR2 SYGVKD. CDR3 coding DNA: TGTGCCATCAGTGAGTCCCGGACTAGCGGACGGAATGAGCAGTTCTTC. Translated, it gives CAISESRTSGRNEQFF.

This sequence joins TRBV15 and TRBJ2-2; 9 positions agree with TRBD1. The CDR3 spans 15 residues. Per germline, CDR1 LNHNV and CDR2 YYDKDF (reference sequence). The junction had 4 bases not matched to a gene; V was cut back by 3 bases and J by 5 bases. The DNA of the CDR3 is TGTGCCACCAGCAGGGACAGGGGAGGGACCGGGGAGCTGTTTTTT. This gives the protein CATSRDRGGTGELFF.

The V and J genes are TRBV7-8 and TRBJ2-1; D perhaps matches TRBD2 (5 bases). V lost 4 bases and J 2 bases, leaving 15 bases between the germline ends. In germline, CDR1 is SGHVS, CDR2 FQNEAQ. This CDR3 comprises 16 residues. The CDR3 sequence: CASSSGLSFTYNEQFF. CDR3 coding DNA: TGTGCCAGCAGCTCAGGACTTTCCTTTACCTACAATGAGCAGTTCTTC.

This clone was counted a few times. The chain joins TRBV5-1 to TRBJ2-3, with D possibly matching TRBD2 (7 bases). This CDR3 is built from 15 residues. With 4 bases removed from V and 2 bases from J, the gap between germline ends came to 14 bases. Germline-derived CDR1 and CDR2 are SGHRS and YFSETQ. The CDR3 is CASSRGAPYTDTQYF. DNA of the CDR3: TGCGCCAGCAGCCGGGGGGCCCCTTACACAGATACGCAGTATTTT.

This CDR3 is CASSATTDTQYF. The CDR3 DNA reads as TGTGCCAGTAGTGCGACAACAGATACGCAGTATTTT. This chain uses TRBV19 with TRBJ2-3; D is ambiguous. The CDR3 contains 12 residues. The V gene lost 5 bases and the J gene lost 3 bases, with 6 bases spanning the gap. Germline loops: CDR1 LNHDA, CDR2 SQIVND (reference sequence).

The rearrangement joins TRBV30 to TRBJ2-1; D is possibly TRBD2 (6 bases). The germline V gene has CDR1 GTSNPN and CDR2 SVGIG (reference sequence). V dropped 0 bases and J dropped 4 bases, with 13 bases sitting between them. The CDR3 totals 15 residues. The CDR3 nucleotides are TGTGCCTGGAGTGTCCCCGGGAGTACATACAATGAGCAGTTCTTC. It translates to CAWSVPGSTYNEQFF.

The chain combines TRBV30 with TRBJ1-4; possibly TRBD1 for D (5 bases). The CDR3 runs 15 residues. CDR1 and CDR2 (germline): GTSNPN, SVGIG (reference sequence). V was shortened by 0 bases and J by 0 bases, with 8 bases between the two germline ends. The CDR3 sequence is CAWSVQAATNEKLFF. The CDR3 DNA follows: TGTGCCTGGAGTGTACAGGCAGCAACTAATGAAAAACTGTTTTTT.

The rearrangement uses TRBV24-1 and TRBJ2-5, with D perhaps matching TRBD2 (7 bases). This CDR3 has 13 amino acids. CDR1 and CDR2 from the germline V gene are KGHDR and SFDVKD. Trimming pared 7 bases from V and 5 bases from J, leaving 13 bases between. Written as DNA, the CDR3 is TGTGCCACCAGCACGGGGGGCAGGGAGACCCAGTACTTC. This sequence encodes CATSTGGRETQYF.